Each of the 25 T cell receptor beta chains below was sequenced from the same sample in a study of blood T cell repertoires in COVID-19. Sequencing was performed with immunoSEQ multiplex PCR; in TCRdb, only in-frame clones are kept and a portion is missing. The table shows over 150,000 clones, with 80% to 90% occurring only once. Sequencing was carried out using PBMCs or T cells enriched from blood (not recorded which). Receptors were obtained from a man aged 45-60 years who had recovered from COVID-19.

This clone was seen more than once but under ten times. The rearrangement joins TRBV5-5 to TRBJ1-6; TRBD1 is a possible D gene (6 bases). V was cut by 1 base and J by 7 bases, with 12 bases left in between. The CDR3 extends over 15 amino acids. Germline V gene sequence: CDR1 SGHKS, CDR2 YYEKEE (reference sequence). CDR3 in amino acids: CASSLSGTRNSPLHF. The CDR3 DNA reads TGTGCCAGCAGCTTGTCCGGGACAAGAAATTCACCCCTCCACTTT.

The V call is TRBV4-1, the J call TRBJ2-7; D perhaps matches TRBD1 (6 bases). Germline V lookup: CDR1 MGHRA, CDR2 YSYEKL. CDR3 length equals 14 residues. V lost 3 bases, J lost 7 bases, and 16 bases lay in between. CDR3 coding DNA: TGCGCCAGCAGCCATACAGGGAACGAGGGTGAGCAGTACTTC. Translation: CASSHTGNEGEQYF.

This clone has at least ten counts. J is TRBJ1-2 and V is TRBV4-1; TRBD1 might be the D (6 bases). This CDR3 has 15 residues. Germline V gene data show CDR1 as MGHRA and CDR2 as YSYEKL. The V end was cut by 0 bases, the J end by 2 bases, with 10 bases between. This CDR3 is CASSQDPGANYGYTF. In nucleotides, the CDR3 is TGCGCCAGCAGCCAAGATCCAGGGGCAAACTATGGCTACACCTTC.

The chain combines TRBV5-1 with TRBJ1-1, with 9 bases that match TRBD1. The CDR3 is 14 residues long. The junction had 5 bases not matched to a gene; V was cut back by 4 bases and J by 4 bases. Germline V gene lookup returns CDR1 SGHRS and CDR2 YFSETQ. CDR3 sequence reads: CASSPGTGRTEAFF. For the CDR3, the DNA is TGCGCCAGCAGCCCGGGGACAGGGCGCACTGAAGCTTTCTTT.

This clone was detected only once. The chain joins TRBV7-8 to TRBJ1-5, with no clear D. This CDR3 comprises 13 residues. V was shortened by 5 bases and J by 3 bases, with 8 bases between the two germline ends. Germline V gene data show CDR1 as SGHVS and CDR2 as FQNEAQ. This CDR3 reads CASSTRHNQPQHF. In DNA, the CDR3 is TGTGCCAGCAGCACCCGACACAATCAGCCCCAGCATTTT.

The chain recombines TRBV6-2 or TRBV6-3 with TRBJ2-3, with a tentative D call TRBD2 (6 bases). V lost 6 bases and J 0 bases, leaving 10 bases between the germline ends. The CDR3 is made up of 14 amino acids. Looked up from germline, CDR1 is MNHEY and CDR2 is SVGEGT. The CDR3 sequence: CASRPGTSTDTQYF. In DNA form, the CDR3 reads TGTGCCAGCAGGCCTGGGACTAGCACAGATACGCAGTATTTT.

The V and J genes are TRBV10-3 and TRBJ1-2; tentative D call: TRBD1 (5 bases). The CDR3 extends over 16 amino acids. V lost 2 bases and J 8 bases, leaving 21 bases between the germline ends. CDR1 ENHRY and CDR2 SYGVKD come from the germline V gene. The CDR3 sequence is CAISEAPRVSRSGYTF. The CDR3 nucleotides read TGTGCCATCAGTGAGGCCCCCAGGGTTTCTCGGAGCGGCTACACCTTC.

The chain carries TRBV5-6 and TRBJ1-4; D remains unclear. The CDR3 contains 16 residues. Germline values: CDR1 SGHDT, CDR2 YYEEEE. V dropped 2 bases and J dropped 1 base, with 12 bases sitting between them. CDR3 in amino acids: CASSFEGRETNEKLFF. CDR3 sequence (DNA): TGTGCCAGCAGCTTCGAAGGGAGGGAAACTAATGAAAAACTGTTTTTT.

The chain joins TRBV4-1 to TRBJ2-6; D gene uncertain. The V and J ends lost 1 base and 0 bases respectively, with 10 bases between them. CDR3 size: 17 residues. Germline assignment: CDR1 MGHRA and CDR2 YSYEKL. The CDR3 spells CASSQGLSLSGANVLTF. In nucleotides, the CDR3 is TGCGCCAGCAGCCAAGGTCTGTCCCTCTCTGGGGCCAACGTCCTGACTTTC.

V gene TRBV9 combines with J gene TRBJ1-3; a possible D gene is TRBD1 (6 bases). The CDR3 is 16 residues long. V was cut by 0 bases and J by 2 bases, with 12 bases left in between. Per the germline V gene, CDR1 is SGDLS and CDR2 is YYNGEE. The DNA for the CDR3 is TGTGCCAGCAGCGTAGAAGGGGACACGACTGGAAACACCATATATTTT. It is translated as CASSVEGDTTGNTIYF.

The chain links TRBV2 to TRBJ1-2, with D possibly matching TRBD1 (5 bases). The CDR3 is 14 amino acids. Germline V gene sequence: CDR1 SNHLY, CDR2 FYNNEI. Trimming cost V 4 bases and J 1 base, with 10 bases left between them. CDR3 in amino acids: CASSGQSFNYGYTF. In DNA, the CDR3 is TGTGCCAGCAGTGGACAGTCGTTTAACTATGGCTACACCTTC.

A few counts support this clone. The J gene is TRBJ1-1, the V gene TRBV29-1, with D maybe TRBD1 (5 bases). V was cut by 4 bases and J by 8 bases, with 14 bases left in between. This CDR3 is built from 12 residues. Germline V gives CDR1 SQVTM, CDR2 ANQGSEA. The CDR3 DNA is TGCAGCGTTGTTCGCCAGGGTGGGGAAGCTTTCTTT. This encodes CSVVRQGGEAFF.

This clone was recorded only once. The V gene is TRBV7-2, the J gene TRBJ2-1, with 8 bases that match TRBD1. The germline gives CDR1 SGHTA, CDR2 FQGNSA. The CDR3 sequence is 15 residues long. Germline trimming cut 4 bases from V and 2 bases from J; bases unmatched to any gene: 4. In DNA form, the CDR3 reads TGTGCCAGCAGCTCATCAGGGGGCCCCTACAATGAGCAGTTCTTC. It codes for CASSSSGGPYNEQFF. The full variable domain, rest sourced from reference TRBV7-2 and TRBJ2-1, is GAGVSQSPSNKVTEKGKDVELRCDPISGHTALYWYRQSLGQGLEFLIYFQGNSAPDKSGLPSDRFSAERTGGSVSTLTIQRTQQEDSAVYLCASSSSGGPYNEQFFGPGTRLTVL.

The CDR3 coding sequence is TGTGCCAGCAGCTCCCTTCATTCGGACAGGGGAAAGACCCAGTACTTC. Translating it yields CASSSLHSDRGKTQYF. The chain is built from TRBV13 and TRBJ2-5; 9 bases are shared with TRBD1. Germline values: CDR1 PRHDT, CDR2 FYEKMQ (reference sequence). The V gene end was trimmed by 4 bases and the J gene end by 6 bases; junction bases not matched to a gene: 12. The CDR3 has 16 residues.

The genes are TRBV9 and TRBJ1-2, with 8 bases lining up with TRBD1. Losses at the gene ends were 3 bases for V and 7 bases for J; bases not matched to a gene: 8. Germline-derived CDR1 and CDR2 are SGDLS and YYNGEE. The CDR3 spans 14 residues. The CDR3 loop is CASSAEVDRGGYTF. The CDR3 coding sequence is TGTGCCAGCAGCGCTGAAGTTGACAGGGGTGGCTACACCTTC.

This clone showed up just a few times. This CDR3 is CASSPDMTGEYGYTF. The CDR3 coding sequence is TGTGCCAGCAGCCCTGACATGACAGGGGAATATGGCTACACCTTC. This chain links TRBV7-8 with TRBJ1-2; TRBD1 agrees at 8 bases. Germline V gene data show CDR1 as SGHVS and CDR2 as FQNEAQ. The CDR3 is 15 residues long. Germline trimming cut 5 bases from V and 5 bases from J; bases unmatched to any gene: 10.

This chain uses TRBV29-1 with TRBJ1-1, with D perhaps matching TRBD1 (5 bases). CDR3 size: 12 residues. V lost 4 bases to trimming and J lost 3 bases, with 9 bases between them. Germline CDR1 SQVTM, CDR2 ANQGSEA. The DNA for the CDR3 is TGCAGCGTTGCCGACAGTTACACTGAAGCTTTCTTT. Protein product: CSVADSYTEAFF. Supplemented by reference TRBV29-1 and TRBJ1-1, the full variable domain reads SAVISQKPSRDICQRGTSLTIQCQVDSQVTMMFWYRQQPGQSLTLIATANQGSEATYESGFVIDKFPISRPNLTFSTLTVSNMSPEDSSIYLCSVADSYTEAFFGQGTRLTVV.

The genes are TRBV30 and TRBJ2-7, with D possibly TRBD1 on 6 matching bases. Trimming removed 1 base from V and 2 bases from J, with 18 bases in between. The CDR3 contains 16 residues. Germline assignment: CDR1 GTSNPN and CDR2 SVGIG (reference sequence). The DNA of the CDR3 is TGTGCCTGGAGTGGTAGGGGACAAAAATTTCCCTACGAGCAGTACTTC. It specifies CAWSGRGQKFPYEQYF.

The rearrangement uses TRBV4-3 and TRBJ2-2; 12 nucleotides align to TRBD1. This CDR3 is built from 17 residues. CDR1 and CDR2 from the germline V gene are LGHNA and YSLEER. The trim removed 0 bases at V and 6 bases at J, leaving 5 bases unmatched. The CDR3 loop is CASSQEIGTGGSGELFF. CDR3 DNA sequence: TGCGCCAGCAGCCAAGAGATTGGGACAGGGGGCTCCGGGGAGCTGTTTTTT.

The chain has TRBV5-6 and TRBJ1-2, with 10 bases aligning to TRBD1. The CDR3 consists of 15 residues. The junction had 9 bases not matched to a gene; V was cut back by 4 bases and J by 6 bases. Germline V gene sequence: CDR1 SGHDT, CDR2 YYEEEE. The CDR3 sequence: CASSPLGQGLNGYTF. The CDR3 DNA is TGTGCCAGCAGCCCACTGGGACAGGGGCTGAATGGCTACACCTTC.

The V gene is TRBV4-1, the J gene TRBJ1-2; 9 positions match TRBD1. The CDR3 extends over 13 amino acids. The germline V gene encodes CDR1 MGHRA and CDR2 YSYEKL. V lost 1 base, J lost 6 bases, and 0 bases stayed unmatched. CDR3 protein: CASSQGTGDGYTF. In DNA form, the CDR3 reads TGCGCCAGCAGCCAAGGGACAGGGGATGGCTACACCTTC.

This chain uses TRBV3-1 (or the pseudogene TRBV3-2) with TRBJ2-5, with 14 bases matching TRBD2. The CDR3 consists of 16 residues. Germline loops: CDR1 LGHDT, CDR2 YNNKEL (reference sequence). J gave up 5 bases and V 4 bases, and 6 bases lay outside the gene matches. The CDR3 spells CASSPGLAGGVETQYF. As DNA, the CDR3 is TGTGCCAGCAGCCCCGGACTAGCGGGGGGTGTTGAGACCCAGTACTTC.

This clone occurred once. The chain combines TRBV13 with TRBJ1-1, with 7 bases lining up with TRBD1. The ends lost 4 bases at V and 3 bases at J; junction bases unmatched: 5. Germline loops: CDR1 PRHDT, CDR2 FYEKMQ (reference sequence). The CDR3 totals 14 residues. The CDR3 bases are TGTGCCAGCAGCTCGTCGGACAGGTACACTGAAGCTTTCTTT. It translates to CASSSSDRYTEAFF.

The J gene is TRBJ1-1, the V gene TRBV12-3 or TRBV12-4; D unclear. Trimming took off 6 bases at V and 10 bases at J, with 18 bases between the two ends. The CDR3 has 13 amino acids. CDR3 nucleotide sequence: TGTGCCAGCAGACCCATGGGCATTGCGTTAGCTTTCTTT. Residues: CASRPMGIALAFF.

The chain employs TRBV7-9 and TRBJ1-2; 10 positions agree with TRBD1. The CDR3 has 14 amino acids. Germline lookup yields CDR1 SEHNR and CDR2 FQNEAQ (reference sequence). V shed 2 bases, J shed 7 bases, and the junction held 4 bases outside the gene matches. The CDR3 loop reads CASSLLGTGVGYTF. DNA of the CDR3: TGTGCCAGCAGCTTACTCGGGACAGGGGTTGGCTACACCTTC.